The sequence of this T cell receptor beta chain was determined in a study of shared clonotypes between healthy human individuals. A single count supports this clone. Its antigen remains unknown. CDR1 and CDR2 from the germline V gene are SGHNT and YYREEE (reference sequence). The CDR3 is 12 residues long. Study outcomes and limitations: Several donors showed sharing of approximately 4.7% of naive CD4 clonotypes.

Assay: immunoSEQ multiplex PCR; the TCRdb copy retains only in-frame clones and omits some. The data show 1,400,000 or so clones, with 98% to 99% seen just once and around 0.33% held by the top ten. The genes are TRBV5-4 and TRBJ2-7, with a tentative D call TRBD1 (6 bases). Material for sequencing was naive CD4+ T cells sorted from blood. Subset specified: CD45RA+ positively selected. The receptor comes from a man aged 25 to 45 in good health. The CDR3 protein is CATGSNPYEQYF. CDR3 nucleotides: TGTGCTACAGGGTCAAATCCCTACGAGCAGTACTTC.